The present T cell receptor beta chain was sequenced within a study of blood T cells in healthy people across ages. V dropped 4 bases and J dropped 3 bases, with 13 bases sitting between them. The CDR3 has 15 amino acids. Germline CDR1 SGHRS, CDR2 YFSETQ. With a J-beta primer mix and a sample-barcoded 5' primer, a second PCR ran 7 to 11 cycles. TCRdb independently ran MiXCR on the 5' RACE reads; one entry per CDR3 protein. The data hold around 1.5 million distinct CDR3 sequences, with approximately 59% observed a single time. V and J are TRBV5-1 and TRBJ2-2; D is perhaps TRBD1 (5 bases). The receptor comes from a man aged 18 to 30 in good health. Sequencing was done on a sample of blood. CDR3 sequence reads: CASSIPRVDTGELFF. DNA of the CDR3: TGCGCCAGCAGCATACCCAGGGTTGACACCGGGGAGCTGTTTTTT.